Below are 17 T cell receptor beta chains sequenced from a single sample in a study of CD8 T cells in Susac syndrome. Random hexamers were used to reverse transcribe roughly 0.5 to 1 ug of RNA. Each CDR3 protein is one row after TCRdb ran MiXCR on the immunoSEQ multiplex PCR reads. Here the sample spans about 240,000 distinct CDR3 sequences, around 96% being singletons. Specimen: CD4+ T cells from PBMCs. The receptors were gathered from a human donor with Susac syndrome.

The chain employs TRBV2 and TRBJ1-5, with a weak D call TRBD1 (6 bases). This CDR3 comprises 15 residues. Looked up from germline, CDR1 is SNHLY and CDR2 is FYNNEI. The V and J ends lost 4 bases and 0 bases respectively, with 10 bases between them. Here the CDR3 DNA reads TGTGCCAGCAGTGCCGGGACATTTAGCAATCAGCCCCAGCATTTT. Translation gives CASSAGTFSNQPQHF.

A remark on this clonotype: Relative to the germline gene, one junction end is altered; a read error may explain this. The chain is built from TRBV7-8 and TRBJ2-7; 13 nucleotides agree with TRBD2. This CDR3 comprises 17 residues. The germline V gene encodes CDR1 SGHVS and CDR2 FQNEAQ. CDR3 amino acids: CASSLGLAGVRLPEQYF. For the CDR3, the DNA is TGTGCCAGCAGTTTAGGACTAGCGGGAGTAAGGCTGCCCGAGCAGTACTTC.

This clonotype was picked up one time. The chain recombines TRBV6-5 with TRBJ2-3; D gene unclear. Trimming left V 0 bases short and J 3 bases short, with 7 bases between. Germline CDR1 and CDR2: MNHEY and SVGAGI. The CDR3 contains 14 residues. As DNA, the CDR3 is TGTGCCAGCAGTTACTCGTTAGAGACAGATACGCAGTATTTT. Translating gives CASSYSLETDTQYF.

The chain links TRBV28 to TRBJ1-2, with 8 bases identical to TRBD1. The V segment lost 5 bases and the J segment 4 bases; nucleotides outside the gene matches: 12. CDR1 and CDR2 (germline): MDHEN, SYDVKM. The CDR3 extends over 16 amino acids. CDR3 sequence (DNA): TGTGCCAGCAGTGGGACAGGCGAATTACCCCGCTATGGCTACACCTTC. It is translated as CASSGTGELPRYGYTF.

For the CDR3, the DNA is TGCGCCAGCAGCTTGAGGGGGTACAATGAGCAGTTCTTC. Residues: CASSLRGYNEQFF. This chain connects TRBV5-1 to TRBJ2-1; the D gene is possibly TRBD1 (6 bases). V lost 1 base, J lost 4 bases, and 6 bases lay in between. Per germline, CDR1 SGHRS and CDR2 YFSETQ. The CDR3 loop spans 13 amino acids.

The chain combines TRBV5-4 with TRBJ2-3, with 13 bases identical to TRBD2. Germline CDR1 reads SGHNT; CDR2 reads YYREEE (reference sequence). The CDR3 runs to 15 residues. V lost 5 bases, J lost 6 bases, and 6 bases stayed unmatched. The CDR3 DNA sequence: TGTGCCAGCAGGCTACTAGCGGGAGGGGTGGATACGCAGTATTTT. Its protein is CASRLLAGGVDTQYF. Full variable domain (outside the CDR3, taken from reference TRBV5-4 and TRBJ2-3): ETGVTQSPTHLIKTRGQQVTLRCSSQSGHNTVSWYQQALGQGPQFIFQYYREEENGRGNFPPRFSGLQFPNYSSELNVNALELDDSALYLCASRLLAGGVDTQYFGPGTRLTVL.

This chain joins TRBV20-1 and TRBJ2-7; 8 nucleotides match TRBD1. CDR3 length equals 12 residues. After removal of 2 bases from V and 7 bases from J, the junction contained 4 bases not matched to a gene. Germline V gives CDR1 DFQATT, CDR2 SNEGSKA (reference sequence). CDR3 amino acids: CSARQGAREQYF. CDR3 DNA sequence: TGCAGTGCTAGACAGGGGGCGAGGGAGCAGTACTTC.

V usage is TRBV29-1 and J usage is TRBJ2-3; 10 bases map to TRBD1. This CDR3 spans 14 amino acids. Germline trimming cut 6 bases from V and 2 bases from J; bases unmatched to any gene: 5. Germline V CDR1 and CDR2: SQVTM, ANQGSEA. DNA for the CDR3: TGCAGCGTAATAGGGACAGGGGCCACAGATACGCAGTATTTT. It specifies CSVIGTGATDTQYF.

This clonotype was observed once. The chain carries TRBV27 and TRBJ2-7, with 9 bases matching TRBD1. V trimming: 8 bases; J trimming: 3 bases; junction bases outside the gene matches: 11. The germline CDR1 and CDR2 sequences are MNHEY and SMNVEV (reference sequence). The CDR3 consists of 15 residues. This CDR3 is CASRSNRDRDYEQYF. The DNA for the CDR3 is TGTGCCAGCCGTTCTAACCGGGACAGGGACTACGAGCAGTACTTC.

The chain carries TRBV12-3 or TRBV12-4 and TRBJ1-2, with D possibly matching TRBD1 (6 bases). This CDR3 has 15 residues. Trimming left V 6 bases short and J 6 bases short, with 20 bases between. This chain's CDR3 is CASRDSGSTKNGYTF. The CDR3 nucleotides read TGTGCCAGCAGGGACAGCGGAAGTACGAAGAATGGCTACACCTTC.

The CDR3 region is CASSLGTHRGANVLTF. CDR3 in DNA: TGTGCCAGCAGCTTAGGGACCCATCGGGGGGCCAACGTCCTGACTTTC. The V gene is TRBV7-6, the J gene TRBJ2-6; D remains unclear. CDR1 is SGHVS, CDR2 FNYEAQ, per germline. Trimming shortened V by 1 base and J by 4 bases, and 11 bases separated the two germline ends. The CDR3 extends over 16 amino acids.

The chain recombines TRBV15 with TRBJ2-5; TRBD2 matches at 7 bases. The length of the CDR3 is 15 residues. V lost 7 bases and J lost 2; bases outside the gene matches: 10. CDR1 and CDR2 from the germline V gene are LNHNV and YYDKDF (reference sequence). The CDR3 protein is CATTPGLVLQETQYF. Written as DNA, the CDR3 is TGTGCCACCACCCCCGGACTAGTGCTTCAAGAGACCCAGTACTTC.

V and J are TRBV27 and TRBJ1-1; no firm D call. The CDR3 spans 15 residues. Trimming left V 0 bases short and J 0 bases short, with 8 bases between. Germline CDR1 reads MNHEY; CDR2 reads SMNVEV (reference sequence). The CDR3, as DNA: TGTGCCAGCAGTTTATCCGGGCCTATGAACACTGAAGCTTTCTTT. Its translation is CASSLSGPMNTEAFF.

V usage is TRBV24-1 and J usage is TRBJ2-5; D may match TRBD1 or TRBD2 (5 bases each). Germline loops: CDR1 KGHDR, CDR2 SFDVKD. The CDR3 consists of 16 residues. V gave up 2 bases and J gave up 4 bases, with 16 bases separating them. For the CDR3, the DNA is TGTGCCACCAGTGATTCGAACCGGGACGCGGGAGAGACCCAGTACTTC. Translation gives CATSDSNRDAGETQYF.

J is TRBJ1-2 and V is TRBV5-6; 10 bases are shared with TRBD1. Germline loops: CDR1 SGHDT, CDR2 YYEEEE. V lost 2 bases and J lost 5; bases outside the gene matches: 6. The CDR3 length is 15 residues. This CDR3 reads CASSFRQGAVYGYTF. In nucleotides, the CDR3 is TGTGCCAGCAGCTTCAGACAGGGGGCCGTGTATGGCTACACCTTC.

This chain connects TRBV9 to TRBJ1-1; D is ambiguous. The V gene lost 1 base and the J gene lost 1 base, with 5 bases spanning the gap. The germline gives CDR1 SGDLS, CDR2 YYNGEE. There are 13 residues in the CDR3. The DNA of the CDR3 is TGTGCCAGCAGCGTACATCAGAACACTGAAGCTTTCTTT. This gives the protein CASSVHQNTEAFF.

CDR3 residues: CASSLGTAYTEAFF. CDR3 nucleotides: TGTGCCAGCAGTTTAGGGACTGCCTACACTGAAGCTTTCTTT. This chain joins TRBV28 and TRBJ1-1, with D maybe TRBD1 (5 bases). Germline-derived CDR1 and CDR2 are MDHEN and SYDVKM. The CDR3 totals 14 residues. The V end was cut by 2 bases, the J end by 3 bases, with 10 bases between.